A selection of T cell receptor beta chains follows, all from one sample in a study of prognosis after radiotherapy for stage I lung cancer. TCRdb analysed the multiplex PCR reads with MiXCR anew, one entry per CDR3 protein. The repertoire holds some 56,000 distinct CDR3 sequences, with approximately 26% as singletons. The sample in question was PBMCs, obtained before or after stereotactic body radiation therapy (not recorded which). These receptors originate from a donor over 45 with non-small cell lung cancer. Each CDR3 is given with its conserved first and last residue. D genes are given only for firm matches. Clone size appears in some rows only: once, few, many, or a class for an expanded clone.

v_gene: TRBV6-1; d_gene: TRBD2; j_gene: TRBJ2-1; abundance: NA; CDR3nt: TGTGCCAGCGGTCCTCAGCGGGGGGGATACAATGAGCAGTTCTTC; CDR3aa: CASGPQRGGYNEQFF
v_gene: TRBV4-2; d_gene: TRBD1; j_gene: TRBJ1-1; abundance: many; CDR3nt: TGTGCCAGCAGCCAAGTAGAGTGGACAGGGGAATTCACTGAAGCTTTCTTT; CDR3aa: CASSQVEWTGEFTEAFF
v_gene: TRBV11-2; d_gene: NA; j_gene: TRBJ2-3; abundance: many; CDR3nt: TGTGCCAGCAGCCTAGGTACGGGGTCAGATACGCAGTATTTT; CDR3aa: CASSLGTGSDTQYF
v_gene: TRBV18; d_gene: TRBD1; j_gene: TRBJ2-3; abundance: many; CDR3nt: TGTGCCAGCTCCTTGGACAGGGGCACAGATACGCAGTATTTT; CDR3aa: CASSLDRGTDTQYF
v_gene: TRBV20-1; d_gene: NA; j_gene: TRBJ1-6; abundance: many; CDR3nt: TGCAGTGCCCACCGGGACACGTTCAATTCACCCCTCCACTTT; CDR3aa: CSAHRDTFNSPLHF
v_gene: TRBV12-3/TRBV12-4; d_gene: TRBD1; j_gene: TRBJ2-2; abundance: many; CDR3nt: TGTGCCAGCATGAGGCAGGGGGCCGGGGAGCTGTTTTTT; CDR3aa: CASMRQGAGELFF
v_gene: TRBV6-1; d_gene: NA; j_gene: TRBJ2-7; abundance: many; CDR3nt: TGTGCCAGCAGTGAACCAGGGGTTGGTTACGAGCAGTACTTC; CDR3aa: CASSEPGVGYEQYF
v_gene: TRBV7-9; d_gene: NA; j_gene: TRBJ1-1; abundance: many; CDR3nt: TGTGCCAGCAGCTCTAGGGGAGGTAGCACTGAAGCTTTCTTT; CDR3aa: CASSSRGGSTEAFF
v_gene: TRBV5-1; d_gene: NA; j_gene: TRBJ2-1; abundance: many; CDR3nt: TGCGCCAGCAGCTTGGGAGGGACTCATGGCTTGAGCTCCTACAATGAGCAGTTCTTC; CDR3aa: CASSLGGTHGLSSYNEQFF
v_gene: TRBV6-1; d_gene: NA; j_gene: TRBJ2-7; abundance: many; CDR3nt: TGTGCCAGCAGCCCCGACAGCTTCGGGGAGTACTTC; CDR3aa: CASSPDSFGEYF
v_gene: TRBV5-1; d_gene: NA; j_gene: TRBJ1-2; abundance: many; CDR3nt: TGCGCCAGCAGCCATGCCGGGGACTATGGCTACACCTTC; CDR3aa: CASSHAGDYGYTF
v_gene: TRBV6-1; d_gene: NA; j_gene: TRBJ2-3; abundance: NA; CDR3nt: TGTGCCAGCATAAGGTACAGGGTAACAGATACGCAGTATTTT; CDR3aa: CASIRYRVTDTQYF
v_gene: TRBV3-1; d_gene: NA; j_gene: TRBJ1-4; abundance: many; CDR3nt: TGTGCCAGCAGCCAAGATAGTAGGGGTGAAAAACTGTTTTTT; CDR3aa: CASSQDSRGEKLFF
v_gene: TRBV3-1; d_gene: TRBD2; j_gene: TRBJ2-1; abundance: few; CDR3nt: TGTGCCAGCAGCCAAGGGGTCCAGCGGGGGGGCTTCAATGAGCAGTTCTTC; CDR3aa: CASSQGVQRGGFNEQFF
v_gene: TRBV2; d_gene: TRBD1; j_gene: TRBJ1-5; abundance: many; CDR3nt: TGTGCCAGCAGCATGGACAGGGGGAGCAATCAGCCCCAGCATTTT; CDR3aa: CASSMDRGSNQPQHF
v_gene: TRBV19; d_gene: NA; j_gene: TRBJ2-7; abundance: many; CDR3nt: TGTGCCAGTAGTGCCGGGTTAGCCTACGAGCAGTACTTC; CDR3aa: CASSAGLAYEQYF
v_gene: TRBV19; d_gene: TRBD1; j_gene: TRBJ1-5; abundance: many; CDR3nt: TGTGCCAGTAGTACCTCGACAGGGGGTAATCAGCCCCAGCATTTT; CDR3aa: CASSTSTGGNQPQHF
v_gene: TRBV5-1; d_gene: NA; j_gene: TRBJ2-3; abundance: many; CDR3nt: TGCGCCAGCAGCTTGGCGGAGGAAAGTACGCAGTATTTT; CDR3aa: CASSLAEESTQYF
v_gene: TRBV7-7; d_gene: NA; j_gene: TRBJ1-5; abundance: many; CDR3nt: TGTGCTAGCAGCTTAACACAGGGAGGGCCTTATAGCAATCAGCCCCAGCATTTT; CDR3aa: CASSLTQGGPYSNQPQHF
v_gene: TRBV20-1; d_gene: NA; j_gene: TRBJ1-2; abundance: many; CDR3nt: TGCAGAGCAGCAGGCCCCAGGGACTATGGCTACACCTTC; CDR3aa: CRAAGPRDYGYTF
v_gene: TRBV29-1; d_gene: NA; j_gene: TRBJ1-2; abundance: many; CDR3nt: TGCAGCGCCGCTAGAGGGTGGGGCTACACCTTC; CDR3aa: CSAARGWGYTF
v_gene: TRBV4-2; d_gene: NA; j_gene: TRBJ2-7; abundance: many; CDR3nt: TGTGCCAGCAGCCAAGAACGAGGTCTCCCCTACGAGCAGTACTTC; CDR3aa: CASSQERGLPYEQYF
v_gene: TRBV7-2; d_gene: NA; j_gene: TRBJ1-2; abundance: NA; CDR3nt: TGTGCCAGCAGCTTAGGGACAGACAGGTATGGCTACACCTTC; CDR3aa: CASSLGTDRYGYTF
v_gene: TRBV20-1; d_gene: TRBD2; j_gene: TRBJ2-1; abundance: many; CDR3nt: TGCAGTGCTAGAGCTAGCGGGGGGTTATATGAGCAGTTCTTC; CDR3aa: CSARASGGLYEQFF
v_gene: TRBV6-5; d_gene: NA; j_gene: TRBJ1-6; abundance: NA; CDR3nt: TGTGCCAGCAGTTGGGGACAAAATAATTCACCCCTCGACTTT; CDR3aa: CASSWGQNNSPLDF
v_gene: TRBV5-1; d_gene: NA; j_gene: TRBJ1-4; abundance: many; CDR3nt: TGCGCCAGCAGTCGGGGCGGTCCTGAAAAACTGTTTTTT; CDR3aa: CASSRGGPEKLFF
v_gene: TRBV5-1; d_gene: NA; j_gene: TRBJ1-3; abundance: NA; CDR3nt: TGCGCCAGCAGCACTGACAGGTCGTCTGGAAACACCATATATTTT; CDR3aa: CASSTDRSSGNTIYF
v_gene: TRBV12-3/TRBV12-4; d_gene: NA; j_gene: TRBJ2-7; abundance: many; CDR3nt: TGTGCCGGCAGCCGTAATCAGTTTCCCTACGAGCAGTACTTC; CDR3aa: CAGSRNQFPYEQYF
v_gene: TRBV6-9; d_gene: NA; j_gene: TRBJ1-2; abundance: once; CDR3nt: TGTGCCAGCAGTTACAAGGGGGAGACCACATATGGCTACACCTTC; CDR3aa: CASSYKGETTYGYTF
v_gene: TRBV5-1; d_gene: NA; j_gene: TRBJ2-3; abundance: many; CDR3nt: TGCGCCAGCAGCTTCCTGGTCACAGATACGCAGTATTTT; CDR3aa: CASSFLVTDTQYF
v_gene: TRBV5-1; d_gene: NA; j_gene: TRBJ1-2; abundance: once; CDR3nt: TGCGCCAGCAGCTTGGGGTACGTATACTATGGCTCCACCTTC; CDR3aa: CASSLGYVYYGSTF
v_gene: TRBV4-1; d_gene: NA; j_gene: TRBJ2-3; abundance: many; CDR3nt: TGCGCCAGCAGCCGTCTACCGGGACACACCACAGATACGCAGTATTTT; CDR3aa: CASSRLPGHTTDTQYF
v_gene: TRBV10-3; d_gene: NA; j_gene: TRBJ1-6; abundance: NA; CDR3nt: TGTGCCATCAGTGAGTCGGAACCCAGGAATTCACCCCTCGACTTT; CDR3aa: CAISESEPRNSPLDF
v_gene: TRBV20-1; d_gene: NA; j_gene: TRBJ2-7; abundance: many; CDR3nt: TGCAGTGCTAGCCTCGACAGTCCCTACGAGCAGTACTTC; CDR3aa: CSASLDSPYEQYF
v_gene: TRBV19; d_gene: TRBD2; j_gene: TRBJ2-2; abundance: many; CDR3nt: TGTGCCACTACAGTAACTAGCGGGGGGGCCAGCGGGGAGCTGTTTTTT; CDR3aa: CATTVTSGGASGELFF
v_gene: TRBV20-1; d_gene: NA; j_gene: TRBJ1-1; abundance: many; CDR3nt: TGCAGTGCGAGCGGATCACGGGGCACTGAAGCTTTCTTT; CDR3aa: CSASGSRGTEAFF
v_gene: TRBV25-1; d_gene: NA; j_gene: TRBJ2-2; abundance: NA; CDR3nt: TGTGCCAGCAGTTATTTGGCAGGCGGGGAGCTGTTTTTT; CDR3aa: CASSYLAGGELFF
v_gene: TRBV7-9; d_gene: TRBD1; j_gene: TRBJ2-3; abundance: many; CDR3nt: TGTGCCAGCAGCCTCACCCGCCAGGGGGTACAGGATACGCAGTATTTT; CDR3aa: CASSLTRQGVQDTQYF
v_gene: TRBV28; d_gene: NA; j_gene: TRBJ1-3; abundance: many; CDR3nt: TGTGCCAGCAGTTTATTGGGCAGGGCGGCCTCTGGAAACACCATATATTTT; CDR3aa: CASSLLGRAASGNTIYF
v_gene: TRBV5-6; d_gene: TRBD1; j_gene: TRBJ1-1; abundance: many; CDR3nt: TGTGCCAGCAGCCTACCGGGACAGGGTACCATGAACACTGAAGCTTTCTTT; CDR3aa: CASSLPGQGTMNTEAFF
v_gene: TRBV6-1; d_gene: NA; j_gene: TRBJ1-1; abundance: NA; CDR3nt: TGTGCTATCAGTCATGGGGGGCGGGAGACTGAAGCTTTCTTT; CDR3aa: CAISHGGRETEAFF
v_gene: TRBV28; d_gene: NA; j_gene: TRBJ1-2; abundance: few; CDR3nt: TGTGCCAGCATCCCCGGGAGGGTGATAGGCTATGGCTACACCTTC; CDR3aa: CASIPGRVIGYGYTF
v_gene: TRBV3-1; d_gene: TRBD1; j_gene: TRBJ1-1; abundance: many; CDR3nt: TGTGCCAGCAGCCACACCCTCAAGGGGGCGGTACCTTTCTTT; CDR3aa: CASSHTLKGAVPFF
v_gene: TRBV6-1; d_gene: NA; j_gene: TRBJ1-5; abundance: many; CDR3nt: TGTGCCAGCAGGGGGAATAAAGCTCAGCCCCAGCATTTT; CDR3aa: CASRGNKAQPQHF
v_gene: TRBV6-5; d_gene: NA; j_gene: TRBJ2-2; abundance: many; CDR3nt: TGTGCCAGCAGTTACAGGGGAAAGGGGGAGCTGTTTTTT; CDR3aa: CASSYRGKGELFF
v_gene: TRBV6-1; d_gene: NA; j_gene: TRBJ2-1; abundance: NA; CDR3nt: TGTGCCAGTGCCTTCCGGGGCCGAAGCTCCTACAATGAGCAGTTCTTC; CDR3aa: CASAFRGRSSYNEQFF
v_gene: TRBV7-6; d_gene: NA; j_gene: TRBJ1-4; abundance: many; CDR3nt: TGTGCCAGCAGCTTAATCAGGGGAAGTGAAAAACTGTTTTTT; CDR3aa: CASSLIRGSEKLFF
v_gene: TRBV6-1; d_gene: NA; j_gene: TRBJ1-6; abundance: medium-sized; CDR3nt: TGTGCCAGCAGGGCAATAAGATATACTAATTCACCCCTCCACTTT; CDR3aa: CASRAIRYTNSPLHF
v_gene: TRBV20-1; d_gene: TRBD2; j_gene: TRBJ2-2; abundance: many; CDR3nt: TGCAGTGCTAATAGCGGGGGGGCCGGGGAGCTGTTTTTT; CDR3aa: CSANSGGAGELFF
v_gene: TRBV4-2; d_gene: NA; j_gene: TRBJ2-5; abundance: many; CDR3nt: TGTGCCAGCAGCCAAGAGACTAGGGAAGAGACCCAGTACTTC; CDR3aa: CASSQETREETQYF
v_gene: TRBV3-1; d_gene: NA; j_gene: TRBJ2-1; abundance: many; CDR3nt: TGTGCCAGCAGCCAAGAGGTTAGGGGTCGGAATGAGCAGTTCTTC; CDR3aa: CASSQEVRGRNEQFF
v_gene: TRBV30; d_gene: NA; j_gene: TRBJ2-2; abundance: many; CDR3nt: TGTGCCTGGAGAGGGAATGAGGGCACCGGGGAGCTGTTTTTT; CDR3aa: CAWRGNEGTGELFF
v_gene: TRBV7-9; d_gene: TRBD1; j_gene: TRBJ2-7; abundance: many; CDR3nt: TGTGCCAGCAGCGAGACAGGGGACGAGCAGTACTTC; CDR3aa: CASSETGDEQYF
v_gene: TRBV6-1; d_gene: TRBD2; j_gene: TRBJ2-7; abundance: many; CDR3nt: TGTGCCAGCAGTCACTCCGGGACTAGCGGGTCCTACGAGCAGTACTTC; CDR3aa: CASSHSGTSGSYEQYF
v_gene: TRBV15; d_gene: NA; j_gene: TRBJ1-3; abundance: many; CDR3nt: TGTGCCACCAGCAGCGTTATTGGGGTTCCCAGGCCTGGAAACACCATATATTTT; CDR3aa: CATSSVIGVPRPGNTIYF
v_gene: TRBV7-2; d_gene: TRBD2; j_gene: TRBJ2-7; abundance: NA; CDR3nt: TGTGCCAGCAGCTTAGCGCGCGGGGGGCTCTGTGGCGAGGAGTACTTC; CDR3aa: CASSLARGGLCGEEYF
v_gene: TRBV5-4; d_gene: TRBD1; j_gene: TRBJ2-5; abundance: NA; CDR3nt: TGTGCCAGCAGCTTGCCGGGACAGGGTAAACAAGAGACCCAGTACTTC; CDR3aa: CASSLPGQGKQETQYF
v_gene: TRBV24-1; d_gene: NA; j_gene: TRBJ1-5; abundance: many; CDR3nt: TGTGCCACCAGTGTCAGCAATCAGCCCCAGCATTTT; CDR3aa: CATSVSNQPQHF
v_gene: TRBV19; d_gene: NA; j_gene: TRBJ1-2; abundance: many; CDR3nt: TGTGCCAGTAGTGATTCAGGGGCGGCTAACTATGGCTACACCTTC; CDR3aa: CASSDSGAANYGYTF
v_gene: TRBV20-1; d_gene: NA; j_gene: TRBJ2-6; abundance: many; CDR3nt: TGCAGTGCTATACTAACCTCTGGGGCCAACGTCCTGACTTTC; CDR3aa: CSAILTSGANVLTF